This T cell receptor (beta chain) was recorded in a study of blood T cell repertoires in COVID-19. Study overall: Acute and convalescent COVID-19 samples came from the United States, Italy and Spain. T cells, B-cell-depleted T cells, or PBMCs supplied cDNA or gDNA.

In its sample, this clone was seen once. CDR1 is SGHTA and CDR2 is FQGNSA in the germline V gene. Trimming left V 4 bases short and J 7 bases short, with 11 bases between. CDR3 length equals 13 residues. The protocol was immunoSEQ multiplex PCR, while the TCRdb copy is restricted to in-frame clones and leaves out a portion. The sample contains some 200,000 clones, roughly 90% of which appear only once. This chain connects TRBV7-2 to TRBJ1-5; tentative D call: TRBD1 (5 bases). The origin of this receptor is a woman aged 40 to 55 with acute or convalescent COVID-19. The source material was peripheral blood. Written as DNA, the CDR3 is TGTGCCAGCAGCTCTCAGGGAGGCCAGCCCCAGCATTTT. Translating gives CASSSQGGQPQHF. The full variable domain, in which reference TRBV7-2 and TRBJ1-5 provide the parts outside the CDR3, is GAGVSQSPSNKVTEKGKDVELRCDPISGHTALYWYRQSLGQGLEFLIYFQGNSAPDKSGLPSDRFSAERTGGSVSTLTIQRTQQEDSAVYLCASSSQGGQPQHFGDGTRLSIL.